This T cell receptor beta chain comes out of a study of CD4 T cells in relation to SARS-CoV-2 and coronaviruses. The study's findings and limits: The cross-reactivity analysis covered only spike protein, not other viral proteins.

In the case of this clone: What it binds is unknown.

The CDR3 spans 17 residues. Germline V gives CDR1 SGHAT, CDR2 FQNNGV. The V and J ends lost 5 bases and 2 bases, in that order; junction bases with no gene match: 5. CD4+ T cells from unexposed donors were obtained before the COVID-19 pandemic (2011-2018). Isolation of CD4+ T cells took place after about 10 days in culture. The assay was immunoSEQ multiplex PCR, and TCRdb's table has in-frame clones only and misses some. In the table there are 20,000 to 25,000 clones, roughly 69% of which are singletons. Sequencing was carried out using CD4+ T cells from PBMCs, cultured in vitro. This clonotype originated in a human donor in good health. The chain links TRBV11-2 to TRBJ2-1, with 14 positions matching TRBD2. DNA for the CDR3: TGTGCCAGCAGCCCCGGGACTAGCGGGAGTACCTACAATGAGCAGTTCTTC. It specifies CASSPGTSGSTYNEQFF.